The 21 T cell receptor beta chains below come from one sample, sequenced in a study of blood T cell repertoires in COVID-19. The repertoire was sequenced with immunoSEQ multiplex PCR; TCRdb's copy has only in-frame clones and lacks some. The sample holds more than 110,000 clones; around 80% are singletons and the top ten take roughly 6.5%. The sample comprised peripheral blood. These receptors were collected from a human donor in a cohort sampled during active COVID-19.

The rearrangement uses TRBV6-6 and TRBJ1-2; D is possibly TRBD1 (6 bases). The V and J ends lost 7 bases and 5 bases respectively, with 17 bases between them. CDR1 is MNHNY and CDR2 is SVGAGI in the germline V gene (reference sequence). The CDR3 extends over 14 amino acids. The CDR3 protein is CASIRDNYNYGYTF. The CDR3, as DNA: TGTGCCAGCATCAGGGACAACTACAATTATGGCTACACCTTC.

The chain carries TRBV9 and TRBJ2-7, with 7 bases identical to TRBD1. J gave up 1 base and V 10 bases, and 5 bases lay outside the gene matches. The germline V gene encodes CDR1 SGDLS and CDR2 YYNGEE. The CDR3 consists of 12 residues. The CDR3: CAGRGQSYEQYF. The CDR3 DNA follows: TGTGCCGGTAGGGGGCAGTCCTACGAGCAGTACTTC.

The count of this clone is one. The chain combines TRBV7-8 with TRBJ2-7; 9 positions match TRBD2. CDR1 and CDR2 from the germline V gene are SGHVS and FQNEAQ. CDR3 length: 15 amino acids. The ends lost 1 base at V and 4 bases at J; junction bases unmatched: 5. The CDR3 DNA sequence: TGTGCCAGCAGCTTAGAGGGGACTAGCAGGTACGAGCAGTACTTC. Its translation: CASSLEGTSRYEQYF.

The chain uses TRBV3-1 (or the pseudogene TRBV3-2) and TRBJ2-1; no reliable D call. V lost 4 bases, J lost 5 bases, and 18 bases lay in between. Germline V gene lookup returns CDR1 LGHDT and CDR2 YNNKEL (reference sequence). CDR3 size: 16 residues. CDR3 amino acids: CASSRIFLTTDNEQFF. CDR3 DNA: TGTGCCAGCAGCCGTATATTTCTCACTACCGACAATGAGCAGTTCTTC.

The V call is TRBV7-2, the J call TRBJ1-2, with D perhaps matching TRBD1 (6 bases). The V end lost 2 bases, the J end lost 6 bases, and 13 bases lay between the germline ends. The CDR3 has 14 amino acids. Germline-derived CDR1 and CDR2 are SGHTA and FQGNSA. DNA for the CDR3: TGTGCCAGCAGCTTAAGGCAGGGGAGCGATGGCTACACCTTC. This codes for CASSLRQGSDGYTF. The full variable domain, with the rest looked up from reference TRBV7-2 and TRBJ1-2, is GAGVSQSPSNKVTEKGKDVELRCDPISGHTALYWYRQSLGQGLEFLIYFQGNSAPDKSGLPSDRFSAERTGGSVSTLTIQRTQQEDSAVYLCASSLRQGSDGYTFGSGTRLTVV.

This clone came up a few times. The J gene is TRBJ1-2, the V gene TRBV6-1; D remains ambiguous. V gave up 3 bases and J gave up 3 bases, with 11 bases separating them. Germline V lookup: CDR1 MNHNS, CDR2 SASEGT. The CDR3 is made up of 14 amino acids. Written as DNA, the CDR3 is TGTGCCAGCAGTGAGGGTCGGGTGGACTATGGCTACACCTTC. It is translated as CASSEGRVDYGYTF.

V gene TRBV4-2 combines with J gene TRBJ1-2, with 9 nucleotides matching TRBD1. Germline loops: CDR1 LGHNA, CDR2 YNFKEQ. This CDR3 region has 16 residues. With 2 bases clipped from V and 4 bases from J, the junction kept 8 bases outside the gene matches. CDR3 sequence: CASSQLRQGEGYGYTF. CDR3 in DNA: TGTGCCAGCAGCCAACTCCGACAGGGGGAAGGCTATGGCTACACCTTC.

This sequence joins TRBV5-6 and TRBJ1-6; 11 nucleotides match TRBD1. Germline CDR1 reads SGHDT; CDR2 reads YYEEEE. J gave up 8 bases and V 5 bases, and 9 bases lay outside the gene matches. This CDR3 is 16 amino acids long. The CDR3 DNA reads TGTGCCAGCAGGGGAGGGACAGGGGGAAGTGATTCACCCCTCCACTTT. Translated: CASRGGTGGSDSPLHF.

The V and J genes are TRBV6-2 or TRBV6-3 and TRBJ1-1; no reliable D call. V shed 5 bases and J shed 7 bases, with 11 bases lying between them. Germline V lookup: CDR1 MNHEY, CDR2 SVGEGT. The CDR3 spans 12 residues. The CDR3 DNA follows: TGTGCCAGCAGTCCCGGGAATTTTGAAGCTTTCTTT. Translation: CASSPGNFEAFF.

V usage is TRBV7-8 and J usage is TRBJ2-6, with D unclear. The CDR3 is made up of 17 amino acids. The V end lost 0 bases, the J end lost 4 bases, and 13 bases lay between the germline ends. CDR1 SGHVS and CDR2 FQNEAQ come from the germline V gene. The CDR3 region is CASSLAKPNLGANVLTF. The CDR3 region has the DNA TGTGCCAGCAGCTTAGCGAAGCCCAACCTGGGGGCCAACGTCCTGACTTTC.

The chain employs TRBV2 and TRBJ2-3; 8 bases are a match to TRBD1. V shed 6 bases, J shed 3 bases, and the junction held 2 bases outside the gene matches. CDR3 length equals 13 residues. Germline V CDR1 and CDR2: SNHLY, FYNNEI. CDR3 protein: CASRRQGTDTQYF. As DNA, the CDR3 is TGTGCCAGCAGGAGACAGGGGACAGATACGCAGTATTTT. The full variable domain, its missing parts supplied by reference TRBV2 and TRBJ2-3, is EPEVTQTPSHQVTQMGQEVILRCVPISNHLYFYWYRQILGQKVEFLVSFYNNEISEKSEIFDDQFSVERPDGSNFTLKIRSTKLEDSAMYFCASRRQGTDTQYFGPGTRLTVL.

This chain uses TRBV7-9 with TRBJ2-5; possible D gene TRBD2, 5 bases. The CDR3 extends over 14 amino acids. Germline values: CDR1 SEHNR, CDR2 FQNEAQ (reference sequence). With 5 bases removed from V and 4 bases from J, the gap between germline ends came to 14 bases. The CDR3 nucleotides read TGTGCCAGCAGCCCCCCCACTGGACTAGAGACCCAGTACTTC. This sequence encodes CASSPPTGLETQYF.

The chain combines TRBV14 with TRBJ1-1, with 10 bases aligning to TRBD1. The V and J ends lost 4 bases and 5 bases, in that order; junction bases with no gene match: 10. The length of the CDR3 is 16 residues. In germline, CDR1 is SGHDN, CDR2 FVKESK. For the CDR3, the DNA is TGTGCCAGCAGCCCCCGGACAGGGGGGGTGGGTACTGAAGCTTTCTTT. It is translated as CASSPRTGGVGTEAFF. The full variable domain, in which reference TRBV14 and TRBJ1-1 provide the parts outside the CDR3, is EAGVTQFPSHSVIEKGQTVTLRCDPISGHDNLYWYRRVMGKEIKFLLHFVKESKQDESGMPNNRFLAERTGGTYSTLKVQPAELEDSGVYFCASSPRTGGVGTEAFFGQGTRLTVV.

This clone was picked up a small number of times. The chain employs TRBV20-1 and TRBJ1-3; 8 positions agree with TRBD1. The V segment lost 3 bases and the J segment 0 bases; nucleotides outside the gene matches: 4. The germline gives CDR1 DFQATT, CDR2 SNEGSKA (reference sequence). This CDR3 is 15 amino acids long. The CDR3 region has the DNA TGCAGTGCTAGTTATGGGACAGGCTCTGGAAACACCATATATTTT. Protein product: CSASYGTGSGNTIYF.

V is TRBV19 and J is TRBJ1-5, with D possibly TRBD1 on 6 matching bases. Germline CDR1 LNHDA, CDR2 SQIVND (reference sequence). V lost 6 bases to trimming and J lost 4 bases, with 10 bases between them. CDR3 length: 13 amino acids. The CDR3 sequence is CASRGQMNQPQHF. CDR3 nucleotides: TGTGCCAGTAGAGGACAGATGAATCAGCCCCAGCATTTT.

The gene calls are TRBV9 and TRBJ1-4; D possibly corresponds to TRBD1 (6 bases). The CDR3 totals 13 residues. The germline V gene has CDR1 SGDLS and CDR2 YYNGEE. V was cut by 0 bases and J by 15 bases, with 15 bases left in between. This CDR3 is CASSVAPVGALFF. The CDR3 coding sequence is TGTGCCAGCAGCGTAGCGCCGGTGGGGGCCTTGTTTTTT.

The chain recombines TRBV29-1 with TRBJ2-5; TRBD2 matches at 7 bases. The germline CDR1 and CDR2 sequences are SQVTM and ANQGSEA. The CDR3 length is 13 residues. Trimming cost V 3 bases and J 5 bases; bases outside gene matches: 6. This CDR3 is CSVDSLGRETQYF. In DNA form, the CDR3 reads TGCAGCGTTGACTCGCTCGGGAGGGAGACCCAGTACTTC.

As DNA, the CDR3 is TGTGCCAGCAGCCAAGATAGGGGGCCAACTGAAGCTTTCTTT. It codes for CASSQDRGPTEAFF. The J gene is TRBJ1-1, the V gene TRBV4-2; the match to TRBD1 covers 7 bases. The CDR3 has 14 amino acids. The ends lost 0 bases at V and 5 bases at J; junction bases unmatched: 3. Germline CDR1 LGHNA, CDR2 YNFKEQ.

V gene TRBV11-3 combines with J gene TRBJ1-1; 7 nucleotides align to TRBD1. The CDR3 length is 15 residues. Germline CDR1 and CDR2: SGHNT and YENEEA. V lost 4 bases to trimming and J lost 1 base; unmatched junction nucleotides: 6. The CDR3 DNA sequence: TGTGCCAGCAGCTCGACCTCAGGGGGGAACACTGAAGCTTTCTTT. It encodes CASSSTSGGNTEAFF.

Here the CDR3 DNA reads TGTGCCAGCAGTGAATTAGGGGTGAACACTGAAGCTTTCTTT. It is translated as CASSELGVNTEAFF. The chain has TRBV6-1 and TRBJ1-1, with D possibly matching TRBD1 (5 bases). Germline assignment: CDR1 MNHNS and CDR2 SASEGT. V lost 2 bases and J lost 0, with 7 bases in between. The CDR3 covers 14 residues.

The chain carries TRBV3-1 (or the pseudogene TRBV3-2) and TRBJ2-5; 10 bases line up with TRBD2. The CDR3 length is 18 residues. Germline V lookup: CDR1 LGHDT, CDR2 YNNKEL (reference sequence). After removal of 2 bases from V and 3 bases from J, the junction contained 12 bases not matched to a gene. The CDR3 reads CASSQQRPTSGVKETQYF. CDR3 bases: TGTGCCAGCAGCCAACAAAGGCCAACTAGCGGGGTTAAAGAGACCCAGTACTTC.